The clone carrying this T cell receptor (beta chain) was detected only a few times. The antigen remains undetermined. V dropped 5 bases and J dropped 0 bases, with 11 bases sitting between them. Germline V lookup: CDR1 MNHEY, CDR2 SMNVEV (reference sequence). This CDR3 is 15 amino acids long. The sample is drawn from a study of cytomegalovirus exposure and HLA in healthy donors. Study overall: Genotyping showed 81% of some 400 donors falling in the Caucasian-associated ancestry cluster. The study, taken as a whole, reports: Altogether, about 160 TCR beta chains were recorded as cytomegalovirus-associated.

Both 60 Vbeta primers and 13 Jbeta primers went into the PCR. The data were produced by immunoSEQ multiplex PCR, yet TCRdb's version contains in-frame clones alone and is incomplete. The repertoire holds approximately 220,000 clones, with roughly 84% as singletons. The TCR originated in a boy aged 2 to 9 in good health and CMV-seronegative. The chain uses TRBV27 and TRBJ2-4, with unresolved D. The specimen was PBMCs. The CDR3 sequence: CASSPITVAKNIQYF. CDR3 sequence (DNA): TGTGCCAGCAGTCCCATAACAGTAGCCAAAAACATTCAGTACTTC.